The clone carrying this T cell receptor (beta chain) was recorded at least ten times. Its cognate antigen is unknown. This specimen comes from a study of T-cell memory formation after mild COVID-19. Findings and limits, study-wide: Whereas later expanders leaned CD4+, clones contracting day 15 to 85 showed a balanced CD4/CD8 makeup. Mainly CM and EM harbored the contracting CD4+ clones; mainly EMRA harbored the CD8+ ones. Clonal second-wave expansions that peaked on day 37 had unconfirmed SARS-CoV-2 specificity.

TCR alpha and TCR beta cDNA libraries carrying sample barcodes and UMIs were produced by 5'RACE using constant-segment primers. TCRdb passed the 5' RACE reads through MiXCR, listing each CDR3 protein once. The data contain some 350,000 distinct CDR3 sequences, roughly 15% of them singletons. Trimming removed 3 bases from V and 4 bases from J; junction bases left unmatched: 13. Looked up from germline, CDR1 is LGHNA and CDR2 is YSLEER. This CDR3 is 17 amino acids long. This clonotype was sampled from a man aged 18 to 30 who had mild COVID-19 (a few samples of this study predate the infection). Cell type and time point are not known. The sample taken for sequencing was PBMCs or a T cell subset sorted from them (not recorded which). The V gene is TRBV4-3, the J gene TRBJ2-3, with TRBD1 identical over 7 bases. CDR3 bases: TGCGCCAGCAGCCAGTCCCCAGGGGGTGGTTTAGCAGATACGCAGTATTTT. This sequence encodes CASSQSPGGGLADTQYF.